Each of the 28 T cell receptor beta chains below was sequenced from the same sample in a study of CD8 T cell repertoires and HIV-1 epitope variants. TCRdb's copy holds only in-frame clones and misses some; the assay was immunoSEQ multiplex PCR. The sample shows approximately 4,600 clones, approximately 70% of them seen only once. For these TCRs, the target antigens are not known. Sequenced: cultured CD8+ T cells derived from PBMCs. These receptor sequences come from a male donor with HIV.

This rearrangement joins TRBV7-9 to TRBJ2-3; D is uncertain. There are 12 residues in the CDR3. V lost 4 bases, J lost 3 bases, and 5 bases lay in between. Germline V gene data show CDR1 as SEHNR and CDR2 as FQNEAQ (reference sequence). CDR3 region: CASSSGTDTQYF. Here the CDR3 DNA reads TGTGCCAGCAGCTCCGGGACAGATACGCAGTATTTT.

The rearrangement uses TRBV7-2 and TRBJ1-2; D remains unclear. Germline loops: CDR1 SGHTA, CDR2 FQGNSA. The CDR3 totals 11 residues. V was trimmed by 5 bases and J by 10 bases, leaving 11 bases between them. CDR3 DNA sequence: TGTGCCAGCAGCCCCGCGGGTGACTACACCTTC. Amino acids: CASSPAGDYTF.

The chain uses TRBV14 and TRBJ2-2; 13 nucleotides align to TRBD2. This CDR3 has 15 amino acids. V was clipped by 4 bases and J by 5 bases; unmatched bases: 1. The germline V gene encodes CDR1 SGHDN and CDR2 FVKESK. The CDR3 sequence is CASSRGLAGTGELFF. CDR3 nucleotide sequence: TGTGCCAGCAGCCGGGGACTAGCGGGGACCGGGGAGCTGTTTTTT.

The chain combines TRBV15 with TRBJ2-7; 7 bases are shared with TRBD1. The CDR3 contains 14 residues. V lost 1 base and J lost 2; bases outside the gene matches: 2. Germline CDR1 is LNHNV and CDR2 is YYDKDF (reference sequence). The DNA of the CDR3 is TGTGCCACCAGCAGAGTTAGGGGGCCCTACGAGCAGTACTTC. This codes for CATSRVRGPYEQYF.

V is TRBV25-1 and J is TRBJ2-1; TRBD2 is a possible D gene (6 bases). CDR3 size: 13 residues. Germline CDR1 reads MGHDK; CDR2 reads SYGVNS. V lost 5 bases and J 6 bases, leaving 11 bases between the germline ends. The CDR3 reads CASSRSTSNEQFF. CDR3 DNA: TGTGCCAGCAGTAGGTCGACTAGCAATGAGCAGTTCTTC. Full variable domain (rest looked up from reference TRBV25-1 and TRBJ2-1): EADIYQTPRYLVIGTGKKITLECSQTMGHDKMYWYQQDPGMELHLIHYSYGVNSTEKGDLSSESTVSRIRTEHFPLTLESARPSHTSQYLCASSRSTSNEQFFGPGTRLTVL.

The chain has TRBV7-9 and TRBJ2-7; 7 positions agree with TRBD2. The CDR3 contains 15 residues. Germline V gives CDR1 SEHNR, CDR2 FQNEAQ (reference sequence). V lost 1 base to trimming and J lost 2 bases; unmatched junction nucleotides: 5. CDR3 nucleotides: TGTGCCAGCAGCTTAGTGGGCGGGGGTGCCTACGAGCAGTACTTC. Protein product: CASSLVGGGAYEQYF.

The V and J genes are TRBV22-1 and TRBJ2-6; TRBD2, the table's D call, was not compared with the DNA. TRBV22-1 is a listed pseudogene. The CDR3 totals 17 residues. The chain's CDR3 is CPGSIISEQSRANVLTF. In nucleotides, the CDR3 is TGTCCTGGGAGCATCATAAGCGAACAAAGTCGGGCCAACGTCCTGACTTTC.

The genes are TRBV28 and TRBJ2-1; no reliable D call. Trimming shortened V by 7 bases and J by 3 bases, and 16 bases separated the two germline ends. The CDR3 spans 15 residues. Per germline, CDR1 MDHEN and CDR2 SYDVKM. The CDR3 sequence is CASIYSDANYNEQFF. The CDR3 nucleotides read TGTGCCAGCATCTATTCGGACGCAAACTACAATGAGCAGTTCTTC.

This chain uses TRBV19 with TRBJ1-2; TRBD1 aligns across 8 bases. This CDR3 is built from 14 residues. Trimming took 10 bases from V and 0 from J; bases not matched to a gene: 7. Germline lookup yields CDR1 LNHDA and CDR2 SQIVND (reference sequence). CDR3 in DNA: TGTGCCACGGAGGGACAGGAGGCTAACTATGGCTACACCTTC. Residues: CATEGQEANYGYTF.

The rearrangement uses TRBV9 and TRBJ2-7, with no clear D. CDR3 length equals 13 residues. V lost 4 bases and J 2 bases, leaving 10 bases between the germline ends. CDR1 SGDLS and CDR2 YYNGEE come from the germline V gene. The DNA of the CDR3 is TGTGCCAGCAGCCCGGACGTTACCTACGAGCAGTACTTC. Its protein product is CASSPDVTYEQYF.

The genes are TRBV15 and TRBJ2-7; D is undetermined. CDR3 size: 15 residues. V was trimmed by 0 bases and J by 0 bases, leaving 9 bases between them. Germline lookup yields CDR1 LNHNV and CDR2 YYDKDF (reference sequence). CDR3 bases: TGTGCCACCAGCAGAGACCGCGTGAGCTCCTACGAGCAGTACTTC. It is translated as CATSRDRVSSYEQYF.

The rearrangement links TRBV9 to TRBJ2-3, with a weak D call TRBD2 (6 bases). The V gene's germline CDR1 is SGDLS and CDR2 YYNGEE. The CDR3 runs to 15 residues. V gave up 0 bases and J gave up 2 bases, with 10 bases separating them. CDR3 in DNA: TGTGCCAGCAGCGTAGTGGGAGGCCCCACAGATACGCAGTATTTT. Amino acids: CASSVVGGPTDTQYF.

The J gene is TRBJ2-7, the V gene TRBV11-2; no firm D call. V lost 4 bases and J lost 2, with 6 bases in between. CDR1 SGHAT and CDR2 FQNNGV come from the germline V gene. There are 12 residues in the CDR3. The DNA for the CDR3 is TGTGCCAGCAGCTCCACAGCCTACGAGCAGTACTTC. The encoded protein is CASSSTAYEQYF.

J is TRBJ1-1 and V is TRBV5-1, with D tentatively TRBD1 (5 bases). Germline loops: CDR1 SGHRS, CDR2 YFSETQ. CDR3 length equals 14 residues. The V end was cut by 0 bases, the J end by 5 bases, with 11 bases between. As DNA, the CDR3 is TGCGCCAGCAGCTTGGCCACAGGCGGAACTGAAGCTTTCTTT. The encoded protein is CASSLATGGTEAFF.

On this clone itself: Compared with germline, one end of the junction differs, possibly owing to a read error. This chain joins TRBV6-1 and TRBJ2-7; D call uncertain. Germline V gene lookup returns CDR1 MNHNS and CDR2 SASEGT. The CDR3 runs to 12 residues. The CDR3 loop is CASSPTDYERYF. The CDR3 DNA is TGTGCCAGCAGTCCGACTGATTACGAGCGGTACTTC.

The chain employs TRBV10-2 and TRBJ2-4; the D is unclear. The V end was cut by 6 bases, the J end by 0 bases, with 15 bases between. Germline V CDR1 and CDR2: WSHSY, SAAADI. This CDR3 comprises 16 residues. Written as DNA, the CDR3 is TGCGCCAGCAGCCCTGTCCAAAGTCTAGCCAAAAACATTCAGTACTTC. Translation gives CASSPVQSLAKNIQYF.

The chain links TRBV6-5 to TRBJ2-7; no reliable D call. The CDR3 spans 14 residues. Germline loops: CDR1 MNHEY, CDR2 SVGAGI. Deletions cut 5 bases from V and 0 bases from J, with 11 bases between. The CDR3 coding sequence is TGTGCCAGCAGTCCCGTGGGATCCTCCTACGAGCAGTACTTC. As protein: CASSPVGSSYEQYF.

The chain couples TRBV5-4 to TRBJ2-7; 8 bases map to TRBD2. Germline V CDR1 and CDR2: SGHNT, YYREEE (reference sequence). The CDR3 contains 15 residues. Trimming cost V 2 bases and J 0 bases; bases outside gene matches: 4. The CDR3 DNA reads TGTGCCAGCAGCTTTAAAGCGGGGGTCTCCTACGAGCAGTACTTC. It specifies CASSFKAGVSYEQYF.

The gene calls are TRBV19 and TRBJ2-7, with 7 bases aligning to TRBD1. Trimming cost V 7 bases and J 3 bases; bases outside gene matches: 9. Per germline, CDR1 LNHDA and CDR2 SQIVND (reference sequence). The CDR3 sequence is 14 residues long. The CDR3 loop reads CASNHRGPLYEQYF. Here the CDR3 DNA reads TGTGCCAGTAACCACAGGGGACCCCTCTACGAGCAGTACTTC.

J is TRBJ2-7 and V is TRBV19, with a weak D call TRBD1 (5 bases). CDR3 length: 15 amino acids. Trimming took 5 bases from V and 0 from J, leaving 14 bases between them. Germline-derived CDR1 and CDR2 are LNHDA and SQIVND (reference sequence). The CDR3 sequence: CASSPTAFSSYEQYF. Here the CDR3 DNA reads TGTGCCAGTAGTCCGACAGCGTTTAGCTCCTACGAGCAGTACTTC. The variable domain in full, with the rest retrieved from reference TRBV19 and TRBJ2-7, is DGGITQSPKYLFRKEGQNVTLSCEQNLNHDAMYWYRQDPGQGLRLIYYSQIVNDFQKGDIAEGYSVSREKKESFPLTVTSAQKNPTAFYLCASSPTAFSSYEQYFGPGTRLTVT.

The chain combines TRBV7-3 with TRBJ1-1; a possible D gene is TRBD1 (6 bases). The V end was cut by 2 bases, the J end by 1 base, with 14 bases between. Germline-derived CDR1 and CDR2 are SGHTA and FQGTGA. The CDR3 extends over 16 amino acids. CDR3 coding DNA: TGTGCCAGCAGCTTATCCGCAGGGGCAGGGAACACTGAAGCTTTCTTT. Translated, it gives CASSLSAGAGNTEAFF.

In its sample, this clone was seen a few times. An end of the junction does not agree with germline; a read error may underlie this. This chain connects TRBV4-3 to TRBJ1-2; D is uncertain. CDR3 length: 11 amino acids. Germline loops: CDR1 LGHNA, CDR2 YSLEER. DNA for the CDR3: TGCGCCAGCAGCCAAGGGATCGTCGTAGCCTTC. It specifies CASSQGIVVAF.

This chain links TRBV7-9 with TRBJ1-1; 7 bases map to TRBD1. V shed 5 bases, J shed 7 bases, and the junction held 10 bases outside the gene matches. CDR3 length equals 14 residues. Germline V gene lookup returns CDR1 SEHNR and CDR2 FQNEAQ (reference sequence). This CDR3 is CASSLSGGSYEAFF. CDR3 bases: TGTGCCAGCAGCCTATCAGGGGGTAGCTATGAAGCTTTCTTT.

This chain connects TRBV6-5 to TRBJ2-7; 9 nucleotides align to TRBD1. Germline CDR1 is MNHEY and CDR2 is SVGAGI. The V gene end was trimmed by 2 bases and the J gene end by 4 bases; junction bases not matched to a gene: 3. This CDR3 region has 14 residues. As DNA, the CDR3 is TGTGCCAGCAGTTACACAGGGGGCGAATACGAGCAGTACTTC. This codes for CASSYTGGEYEQYF.

Here the CDR3 DNA reads TGTGCCAGAAGCGGTACCGATTACAGGGCCCTGGGCGAGAGGAATCAGCCCCAGCATTTT. Residues: CARSGTDYRALGERNQPQHF. The gene calls are TRBV5-3 and TRBJ1-5, with TRBD1 as a possible D gene (6 bases). TRBV5-3 is annotated as an ORF whose role is uncertain. Trimming removed 4 bases at V and 4 bases at J, with 30 bases between. The CDR3 runs 20 residues.

The chain has TRBV29-1 and TRBJ2-3, with 9 bases identical to TRBD1. In germline, CDR1 is SQVTM, CDR2 ANQGSEA. The CDR3 has 15 amino acids. V gave up 3 bases and J gave up 0 bases; unmatched junction bases: 4. The CDR3 here is CSVDGTGPSTDTQYF. The CDR3 DNA follows: TGCAGCGTTGACGGGACAGGGCCCAGCACAGATACGCAGTATTTT.

The chain joins TRBV27 to TRBJ2-7; a weak D match, TRBD1 (6 bases). The CDR3 loop spans 12 amino acids. V lost 6 bases, J lost 2 bases, and 8 bases lay in between. Germline assignment: CDR1 MNHEY and CDR2 SMNVEV (reference sequence). The DNA of the CDR3 is TGTGCCAGCAGCCAGGGGCCCTACGAGCAGTACTTC. Amino acids: CASSQGPYEQYF.

This clone has a handful of counts. The rearrangement links TRBV4-3 to TRBJ1-1, with 12 positions matching TRBD1. The germline V gene has CDR1 LGHNA and CDR2 YSLEER. The CDR3 runs to 15 residues. V lost 3 bases to trimming and J lost 2 bases; unmatched junction nucleotides: 1. In nucleotides, the CDR3 is TGCGCCAGCAGCCAGGGGACAGGGGGCAACACTGAAGCTTTCTTT. It translates to CASSQGTGGNTEAFF.